This T cell receptor (beta chain) was observed in a study of blood T cell repertoires in COVID-19. CDR1 LGHNA and CDR2 YSLEER come from the germline V gene. The trim removed 4 bases at V and 2 bases at J, leaving 7 bases unmatched. The CDR3 runs 15 residues. The repertoire was sequenced with immunoSEQ multiplex PCR; TCRdb's copy has only in-frame clones and lacks some. The table shows 90,000 to 130,000 clones, with roughly 84% occurring only once. The sequence derives from a man in his forties with acute or convalescent COVID-19. The rearrangement joins TRBV4-3 to TRBJ2-7; 8 positions agree with TRBD1. Sequencing was done on a sample of peripheral blood. In DNA form, the CDR3 reads TGCGCCAGCAGCCGCAGACAGGGGTACGCCTACGAGCAGTACTTC. Translated, it gives CASSRRQGYAYEQYF.